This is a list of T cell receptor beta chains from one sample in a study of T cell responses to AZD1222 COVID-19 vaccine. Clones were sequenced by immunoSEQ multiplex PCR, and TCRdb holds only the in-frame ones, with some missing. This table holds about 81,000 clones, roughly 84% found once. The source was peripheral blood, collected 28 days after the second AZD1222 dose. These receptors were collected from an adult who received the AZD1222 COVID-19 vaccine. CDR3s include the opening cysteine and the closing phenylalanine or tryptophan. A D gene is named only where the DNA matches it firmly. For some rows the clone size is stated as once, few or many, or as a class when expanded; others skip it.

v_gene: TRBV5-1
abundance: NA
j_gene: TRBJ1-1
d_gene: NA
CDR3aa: CASSLAERMNTEAFF
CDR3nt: TGCGCCAGCAGCTTGGCCGAACGGATGAACACTGAAGCTTTCTTT

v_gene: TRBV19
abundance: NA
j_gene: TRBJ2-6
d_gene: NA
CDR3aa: CASSKGQTSGANVLTF
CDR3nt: TGTGCCAGTAGTAAAGGGCAGACCTCTGGGGCCAACGTCCTGACTTTC

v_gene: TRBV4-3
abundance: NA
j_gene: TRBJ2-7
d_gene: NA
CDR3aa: CASSQGAGTGSTYEQYF
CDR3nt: TGCGCCAGCAGCCAAGGGGCCGGGACTGGGTCAACCTACGAGCAGTACTTC

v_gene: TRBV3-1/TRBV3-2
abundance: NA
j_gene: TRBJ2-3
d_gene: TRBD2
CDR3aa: CASSQVAGGPGDTQYF
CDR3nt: TGTGCCAGCAGCCAAGTAGCGGGAGGGCCTGGAGATACGCAGTATTTT

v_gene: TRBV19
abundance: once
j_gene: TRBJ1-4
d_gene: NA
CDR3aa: CASSMNQGRGEKLFF
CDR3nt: TGTGCCAGTAGTATGAACCAGGGCCGGGGTGAAAAACTGTTTTTT

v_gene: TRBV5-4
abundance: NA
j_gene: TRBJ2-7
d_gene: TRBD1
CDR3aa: CASSLAGGNSYEQYF
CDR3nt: TGTGCCAGCAGCTTGGCAGGGGGCAACTCCTACGAGCAGTACTTC

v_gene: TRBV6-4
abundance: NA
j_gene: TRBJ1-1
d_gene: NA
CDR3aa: CARPSDRLESPMNTEAFF
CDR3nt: TGTGCCAGACCATCGGACAGACTCGAATCCCCAATGAACACTGAAGCTTTCTTT

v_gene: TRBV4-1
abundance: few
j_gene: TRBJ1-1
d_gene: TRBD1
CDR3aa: CASSRTGAEGDTEAFF
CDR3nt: TGCGCCAGCAGCCGTACAGGGGCGGAGGGAGACACTGAAGCTTTCTTT

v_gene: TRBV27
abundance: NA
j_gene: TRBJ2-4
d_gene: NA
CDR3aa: CASSRRTAQKEIQYF
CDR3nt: TGTGCCAGCAGTAGAAGGACAGCCCAAAAGGAGATTCAGTACTTC

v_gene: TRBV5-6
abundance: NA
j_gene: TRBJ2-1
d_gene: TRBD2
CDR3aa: CASSPGLAGYNEQFF
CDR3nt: TGTGCCAGCAGCCCGGGACTAGCGGGTTACAATGAGCAGTTCTTC

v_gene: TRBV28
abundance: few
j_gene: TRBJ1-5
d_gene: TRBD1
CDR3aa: CATCPGQGSNQPQHF
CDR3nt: TGTGCCACCTGCCCGGGACAGGGGAGCAATCAGCCCCAGCATTTT

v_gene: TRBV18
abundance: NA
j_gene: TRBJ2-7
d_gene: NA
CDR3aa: CASSPPGDSYEQYF
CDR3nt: TGTGCCAGCTCACCACCGGGCGACTCCTACGAGCAGTACTTC

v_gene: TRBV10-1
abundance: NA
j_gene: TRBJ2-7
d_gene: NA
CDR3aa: CASSLGPGEQYF
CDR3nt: TGCGCCAGCAGCCTAGGCCCGGGCGAGCAGTACTTC

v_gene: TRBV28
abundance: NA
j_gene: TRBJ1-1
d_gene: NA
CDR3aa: CASSTSGTANTEAFF
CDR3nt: TGTGCCAGCAGTACCTCCGGGACGGCGAACACTGAAGCTTTCTTT

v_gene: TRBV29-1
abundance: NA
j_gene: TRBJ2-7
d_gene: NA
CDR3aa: CSVGPDRQHRLSYEQYF
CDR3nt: TGCAGCGTTGGTCCCGACAGACAACACCGACTCTCCTACGAGCAGTACTTC

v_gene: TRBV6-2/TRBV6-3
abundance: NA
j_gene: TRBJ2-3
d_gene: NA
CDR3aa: CASSWEGGGRDTQYF
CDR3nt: TGTGCCAGCAGTTGGGAGGGGGGGGGCCGGGATACGCAGTATTTT

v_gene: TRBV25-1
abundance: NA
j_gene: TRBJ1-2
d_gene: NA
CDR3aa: CASSGTDGYGYTF
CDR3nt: TGTGCCAGCAGTGGGACGGACGGTTATGGCTACACCTTC

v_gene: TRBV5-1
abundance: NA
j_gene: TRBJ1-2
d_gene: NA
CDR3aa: CASSLGDGARYGYTF
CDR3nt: TGCGCCAGCAGCTTGGGGGACGGGGCTCGTTATGGCTACACCTTC

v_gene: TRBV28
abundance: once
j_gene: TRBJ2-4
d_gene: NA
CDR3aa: CASSSGTNKNIQYF
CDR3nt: TGTGCCAGCAGTTCGGGCACTAATAAAAACATTCAGTACTTC

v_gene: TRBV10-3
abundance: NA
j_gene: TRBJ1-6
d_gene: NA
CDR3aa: CAISESTVTDNSPLHF
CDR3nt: TGTGCCATCAGTGAGTCGACGGTAACGGACAATTCACCCCTCCACTTT

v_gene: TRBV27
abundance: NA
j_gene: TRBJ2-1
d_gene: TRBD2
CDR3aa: CASSPLTSSNEQFF
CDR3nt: TGTGCCAGCAGTCCTCTGACTAGCAGCAATGAGCAGTTCTTC

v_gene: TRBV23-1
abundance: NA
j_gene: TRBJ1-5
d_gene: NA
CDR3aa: CASSQATAGRRPQHF
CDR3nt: TGCGCCAGCAGTCAGGCGACGGCAGGGCGAAGGCCCCAGCATTTT

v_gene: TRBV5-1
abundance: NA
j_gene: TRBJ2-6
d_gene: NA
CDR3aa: CASSLSSGANVLTF
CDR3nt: TGCGCCAGCAGCTTGAGCTCTGGGGCCAACGTCCTGACTTTC

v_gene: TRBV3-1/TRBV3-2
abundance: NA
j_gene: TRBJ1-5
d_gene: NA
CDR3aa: CASSQGPGGMGMTQHF
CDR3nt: TGTGCCAGCAGCCAAGGTCCGGGCGGTATGGGGATGACCCAGCATTTT

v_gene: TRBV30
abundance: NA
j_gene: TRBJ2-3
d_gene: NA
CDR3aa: CARVLRADTDTQYF
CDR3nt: TGTGCCCGGGTGTTAAGGGCAGACACAGATACGCAGTATTTT

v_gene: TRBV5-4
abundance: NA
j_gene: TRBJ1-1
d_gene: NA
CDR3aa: CASSLFTEAFF
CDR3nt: TGTGCCAGCAGCTTGTTTACGGAAGCTTTCTTT

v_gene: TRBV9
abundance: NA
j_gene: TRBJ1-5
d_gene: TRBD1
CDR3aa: CASSAGQGYQPQHF
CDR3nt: TGTGCCAGCAGCGCGGGACAGGGATATCAGCCCCAGCATTTT

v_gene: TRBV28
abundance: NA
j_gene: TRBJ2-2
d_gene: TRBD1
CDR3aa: CASSFMAGGTGELFF
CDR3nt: TGTGCCAGCAGTTTCATGGCAGGGGGCACCGGGGAGCTGTTTTTT

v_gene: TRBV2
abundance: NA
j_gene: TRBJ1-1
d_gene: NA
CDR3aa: CASKDKARYTEAFF
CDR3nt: TGTGCCAGCAAAGACAAGGCCCGTTACACTGAAGCTTTCTTT

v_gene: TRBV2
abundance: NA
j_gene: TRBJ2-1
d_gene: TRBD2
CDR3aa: CATRSGGAYNEQFF
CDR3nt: TGTGCCACCAGAAGCGGGGGGGCCTACAATGAGCAGTTCTTC

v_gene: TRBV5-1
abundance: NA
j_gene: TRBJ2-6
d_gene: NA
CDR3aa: CASSLGEGRDVLTF
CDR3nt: TGCGCCAGCAGCTTGGGTGAAGGAAGGGACGTCCTGACTTTC

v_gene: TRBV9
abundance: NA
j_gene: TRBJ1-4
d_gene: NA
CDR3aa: CASSATLVGEKLFF
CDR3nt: TGTGCCAGCAGCGCTACTCTCGTCGGTGAAAAACTGTTTTTT

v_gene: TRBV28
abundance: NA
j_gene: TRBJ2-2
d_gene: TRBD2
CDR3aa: CASITSGEGQGTGELFF
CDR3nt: TGTGCCAGCATCACTAGCGGGGAAGGACAGGGCACCGGGGAGCTGTTTTTT

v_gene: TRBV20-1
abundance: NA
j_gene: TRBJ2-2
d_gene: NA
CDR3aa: CSARRSGELFF
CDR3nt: TGCAGTGCTAGAAGGAGCGGGGAGCTGTTTTTT

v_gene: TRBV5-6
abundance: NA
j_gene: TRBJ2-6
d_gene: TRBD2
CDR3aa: CASGIAGSGANVLTF
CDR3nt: TGTGCCAGCGGGATAGCGGGAAGTGGGGCCAACGTCCTGACTTTC

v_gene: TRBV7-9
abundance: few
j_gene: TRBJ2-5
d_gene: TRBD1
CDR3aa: CASSNRDRETQYF
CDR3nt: TGTGCCAGCAGCAACCGGGACAGGGAGACCCAGTACTTC

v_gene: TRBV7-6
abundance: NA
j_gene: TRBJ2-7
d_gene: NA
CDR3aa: CASMGSRDGAYEQYF
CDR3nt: TGTGCCAGCATGGGGTCCAGGGACGGAGCCTACGAGCAGTACTTC

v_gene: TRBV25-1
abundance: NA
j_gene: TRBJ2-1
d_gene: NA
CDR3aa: CAIPPGGRWVGYNEQFF
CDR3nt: TGTGCCATCCCCCCTGGGGGACGATGGGTCGGCTACAATGAGCAGTTCTTC

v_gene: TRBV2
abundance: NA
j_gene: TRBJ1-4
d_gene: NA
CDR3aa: CASNGGGNEKLFF
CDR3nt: TGTGCCAGCAACGGTGGAGGGAATGAAAAACTGTTTTTT

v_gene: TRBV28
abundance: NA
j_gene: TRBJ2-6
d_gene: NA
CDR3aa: CASSRTDPGANVLTF
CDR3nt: TGTGCCAGCAGCCGGACAGATCCTGGGGCCAACGTCCTGACTTTC

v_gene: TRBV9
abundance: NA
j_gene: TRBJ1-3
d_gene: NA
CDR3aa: CASSVGGSAGNTIYF
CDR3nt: TGTGCCAGCAGCGTAGGGGGTAGCGCTGGAAACACCATATATTTT

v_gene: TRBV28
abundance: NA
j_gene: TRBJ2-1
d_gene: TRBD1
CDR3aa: CASSAPGQGYNEQFF
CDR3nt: TGTGCCAGCAGTGCGCCGGGACAGGGGTACAATGAGCAGTTCTTC

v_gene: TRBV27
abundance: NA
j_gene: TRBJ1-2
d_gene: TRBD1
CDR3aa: CASSSIPGQGLYGYTF
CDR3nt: TGTGCCAGCAGTTCTATACCGGGACAGGGACTGTATGGCTACACCTTC

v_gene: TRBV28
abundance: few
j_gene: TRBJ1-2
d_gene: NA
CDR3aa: CASSLGDNYGYTF
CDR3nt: TGTGCCAGCAGTTTAGGGGACAACTATGGCTACACCTTC